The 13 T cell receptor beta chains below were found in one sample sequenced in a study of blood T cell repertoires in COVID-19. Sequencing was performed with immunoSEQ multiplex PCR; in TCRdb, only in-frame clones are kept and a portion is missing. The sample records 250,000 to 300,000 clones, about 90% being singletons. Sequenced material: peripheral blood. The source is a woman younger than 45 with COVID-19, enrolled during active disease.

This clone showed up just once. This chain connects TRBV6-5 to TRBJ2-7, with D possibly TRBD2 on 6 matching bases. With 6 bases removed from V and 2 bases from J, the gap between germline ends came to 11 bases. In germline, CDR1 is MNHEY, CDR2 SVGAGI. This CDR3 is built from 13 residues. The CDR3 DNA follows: TGTGCCAGCAGGCGGGGTCCTCCCTACGAGCAGTACTTC. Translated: CASRRGPPYEQYF.

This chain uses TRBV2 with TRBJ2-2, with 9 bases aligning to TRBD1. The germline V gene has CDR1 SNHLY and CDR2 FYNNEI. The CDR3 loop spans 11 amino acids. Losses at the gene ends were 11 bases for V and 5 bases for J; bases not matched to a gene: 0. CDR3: CAGQGTGELFF. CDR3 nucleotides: TGTGCCGGACAGGGGACCGGGGAGCTGTTTTTT.

CDR3 amino acids: CATSRDYTEGPNTEAFF. The CDR3 nucleotides read TGTGCCACCAGCAGAGATTATACTGAGGGCCCTAACACTGAAGCTTTCTTT. This chain uses TRBV15 with TRBJ1-1; D is unresolved. The CDR3 runs 17 residues. V was clipped by 0 bases and J by 2 bases, with 16 bases between them. Germline V gene lookup returns CDR1 LNHNV and CDR2 YYDKDF (reference sequence).

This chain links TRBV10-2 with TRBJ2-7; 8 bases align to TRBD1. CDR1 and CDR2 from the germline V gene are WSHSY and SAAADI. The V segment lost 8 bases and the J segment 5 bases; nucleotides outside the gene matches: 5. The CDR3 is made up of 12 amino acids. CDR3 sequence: CASSRQGNEQYF. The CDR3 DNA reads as TGCGCCAGCTCTCGACAGGGGAACGAGCAGTACTTC.

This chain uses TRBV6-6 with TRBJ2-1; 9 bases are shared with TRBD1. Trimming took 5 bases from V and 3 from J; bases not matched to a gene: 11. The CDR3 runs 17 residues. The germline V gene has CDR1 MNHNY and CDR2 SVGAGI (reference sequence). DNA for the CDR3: TGTGCCAGCAGTCCAAATAAACCGGGACAGGGCTACAATGAGCAGTTCTTC. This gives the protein CASSPNKPGQGYNEQFF.

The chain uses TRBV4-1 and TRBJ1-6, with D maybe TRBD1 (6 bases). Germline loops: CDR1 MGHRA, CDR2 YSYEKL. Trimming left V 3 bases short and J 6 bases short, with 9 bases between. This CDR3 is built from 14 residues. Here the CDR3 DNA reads TGCGCCAGCAGCCAGACAGGACTTAATTCACCCCTCCACTTT. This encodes CASSQTGLNSPLHF.

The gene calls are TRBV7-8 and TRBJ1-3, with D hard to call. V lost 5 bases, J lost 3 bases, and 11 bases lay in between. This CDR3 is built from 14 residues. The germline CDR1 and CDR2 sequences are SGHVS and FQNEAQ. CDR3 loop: CASSRAGFGNTIYF. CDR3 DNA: TGTGCCAGCAGCCGAGCGGGCTTTGGAAACACCATATATTTT.

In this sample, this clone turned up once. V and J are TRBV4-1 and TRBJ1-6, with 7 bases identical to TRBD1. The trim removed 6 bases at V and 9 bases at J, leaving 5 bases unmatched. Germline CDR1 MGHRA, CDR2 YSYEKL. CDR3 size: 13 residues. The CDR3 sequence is CASRETGASPLHF. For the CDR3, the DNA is TGCGCCAGCAGAGAAACAGGGGCTTCACCCCTCCACTTT.

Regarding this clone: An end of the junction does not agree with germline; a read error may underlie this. In DNA form, the CDR3 reads TGTGCCAGCAGTGACAGGGTTTCATCCTCCGAGCAGTACTTC. Translating gives CASSDRVSSSEQYF. The chain recombines TRBV25-1 with TRBJ2-7; D may be TRBD1 (5 bases). The CDR3 is made up of 14 amino acids. From germline, CDR1 is MGHDK and CDR2 SYGVNS.

This CDR3 reads CASSSSTGSHNSPLHF. CDR3 coding DNA: TGTGCCAGCAGCTCCTCCACAGGGAGTCATAATTCACCCCTCCACTTT. The chain is built from TRBV5-8 and TRBJ1-6; tentatively, D is TRBD1 (6 bases). Trimming stripped 3 bases from V and 5 bases from J, with 15 bases between. In germline, CDR1 is SGHTS, CDR2 YDEGEE. This CDR3 contains 16 residues.

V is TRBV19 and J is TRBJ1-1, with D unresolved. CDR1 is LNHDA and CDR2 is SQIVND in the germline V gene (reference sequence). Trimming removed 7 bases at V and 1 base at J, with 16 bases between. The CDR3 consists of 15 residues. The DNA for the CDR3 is TGTGCCAGTACCCAACCTGCACTTACGAACACTGAAGCTTTCTTT. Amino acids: CASTQPALTNTEAFF.

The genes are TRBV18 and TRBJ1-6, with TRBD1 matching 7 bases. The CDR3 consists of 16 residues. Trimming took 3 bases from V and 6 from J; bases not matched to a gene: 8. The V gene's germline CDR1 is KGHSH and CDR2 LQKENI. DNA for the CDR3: TGTGCCAGCTCACCCGGGACAGCCATCCTTAATTCACCCCTCCACTTT. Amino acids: CASSPGTAILNSPLHF.

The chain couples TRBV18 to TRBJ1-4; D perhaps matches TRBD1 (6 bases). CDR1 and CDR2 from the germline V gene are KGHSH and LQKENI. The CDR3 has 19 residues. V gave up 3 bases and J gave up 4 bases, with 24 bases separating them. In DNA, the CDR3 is TGTGCCAGCTCACCGTCAGGGGTGCGGAGCAAGGGCGTTAATGAAAAACTGTTTTTT. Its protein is CASSPSGVRSKGVNEKLFF.